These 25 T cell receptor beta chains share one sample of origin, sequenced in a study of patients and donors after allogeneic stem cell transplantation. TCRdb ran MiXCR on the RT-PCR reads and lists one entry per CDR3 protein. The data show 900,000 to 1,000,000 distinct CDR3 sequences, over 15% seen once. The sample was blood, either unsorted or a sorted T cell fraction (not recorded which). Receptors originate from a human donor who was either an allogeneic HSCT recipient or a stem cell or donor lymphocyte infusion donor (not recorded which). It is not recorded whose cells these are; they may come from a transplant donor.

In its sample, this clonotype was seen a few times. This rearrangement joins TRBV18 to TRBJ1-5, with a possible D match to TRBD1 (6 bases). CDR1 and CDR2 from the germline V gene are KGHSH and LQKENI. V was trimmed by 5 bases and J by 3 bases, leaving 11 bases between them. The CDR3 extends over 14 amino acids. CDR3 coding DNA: TGTGCCAGCTCAATGGGGGGGGCCAATCAGCCCCAGCATTTT. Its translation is CASSMGGANQPQHF.

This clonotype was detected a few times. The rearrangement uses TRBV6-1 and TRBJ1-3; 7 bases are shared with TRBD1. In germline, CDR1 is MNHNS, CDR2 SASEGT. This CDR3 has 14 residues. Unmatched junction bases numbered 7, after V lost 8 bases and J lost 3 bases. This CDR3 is CASFRGVVGNTIYF. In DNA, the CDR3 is TGTGCCAGCTTCAGGGGGGTGGTTGGAAACACCATATATTTT.

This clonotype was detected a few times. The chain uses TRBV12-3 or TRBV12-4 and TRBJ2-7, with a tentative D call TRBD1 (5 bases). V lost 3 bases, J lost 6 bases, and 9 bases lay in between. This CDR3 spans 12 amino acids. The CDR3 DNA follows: TGTGCCAGCAGTTTTAAGGGGATCGAGCAGTACTTC. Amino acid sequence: CASSFKGIEQYF.

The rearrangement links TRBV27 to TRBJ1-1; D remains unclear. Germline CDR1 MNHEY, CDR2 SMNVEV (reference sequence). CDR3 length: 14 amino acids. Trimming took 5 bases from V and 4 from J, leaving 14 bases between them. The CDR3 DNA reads TGTGCCAGCAGTAGTATCGAGGTTGGCACTGAAGCTTTCTTT. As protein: CASSSIEVGTEAFF.

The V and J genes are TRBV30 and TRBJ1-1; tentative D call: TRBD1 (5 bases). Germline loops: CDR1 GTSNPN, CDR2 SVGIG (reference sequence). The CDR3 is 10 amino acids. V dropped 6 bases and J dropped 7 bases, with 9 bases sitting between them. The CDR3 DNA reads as TGTGCCTGTCCAGGGTGTGAAGCTTTCTTT. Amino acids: CACPGCEAFF.

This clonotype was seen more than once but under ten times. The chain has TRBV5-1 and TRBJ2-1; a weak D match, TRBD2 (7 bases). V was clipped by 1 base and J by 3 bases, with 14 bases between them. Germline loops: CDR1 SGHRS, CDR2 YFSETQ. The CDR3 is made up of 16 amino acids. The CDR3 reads CASSLRRGAIYNEQFF. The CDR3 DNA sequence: TGCGCCAGCAGCTTGCGCCGGGGGGCGATCTACAATGAGCAGTTCTTC.

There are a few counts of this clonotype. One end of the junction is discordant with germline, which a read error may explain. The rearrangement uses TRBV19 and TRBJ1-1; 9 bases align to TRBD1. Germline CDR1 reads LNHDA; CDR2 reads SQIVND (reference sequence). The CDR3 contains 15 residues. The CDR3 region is CASSQTGTGNAEAFF. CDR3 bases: TGTGCCAGTAGCCAAACTGGGACAGGGAACGCTGAAGCTTTCTTT.

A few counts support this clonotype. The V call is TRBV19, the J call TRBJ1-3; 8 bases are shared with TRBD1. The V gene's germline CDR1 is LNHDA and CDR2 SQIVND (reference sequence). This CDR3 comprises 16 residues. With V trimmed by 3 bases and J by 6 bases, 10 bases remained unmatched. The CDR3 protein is CASSMGWGQASNTIYF. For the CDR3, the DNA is TGTGCCAGTAGTATGGGTTGGGGACAGGCGTCAAACACCATATATTTT.

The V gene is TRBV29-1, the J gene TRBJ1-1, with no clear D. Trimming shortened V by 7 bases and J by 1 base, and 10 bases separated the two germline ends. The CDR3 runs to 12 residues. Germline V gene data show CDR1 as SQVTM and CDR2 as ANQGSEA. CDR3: CSADQANTEAFF. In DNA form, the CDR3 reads TGCAGCGCTGACCAGGCGAACACTGAAGCTTTCTTT.

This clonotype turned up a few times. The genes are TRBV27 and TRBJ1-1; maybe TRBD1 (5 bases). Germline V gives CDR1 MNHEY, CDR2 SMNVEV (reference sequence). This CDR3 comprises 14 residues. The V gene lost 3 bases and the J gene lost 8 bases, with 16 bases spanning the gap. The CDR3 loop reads CASSFRGPGDEAFF. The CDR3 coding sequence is TGTGCCAGCAGTTTTAGGGGTCCGGGCGACGAAGCTTTCTTT.

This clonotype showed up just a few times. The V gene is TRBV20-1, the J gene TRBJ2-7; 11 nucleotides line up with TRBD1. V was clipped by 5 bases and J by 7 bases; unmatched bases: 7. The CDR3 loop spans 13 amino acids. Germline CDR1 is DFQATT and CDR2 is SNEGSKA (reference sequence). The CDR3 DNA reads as TGCAGTGCTGAAGGACAGGGGGCGTGGGAGCAGTACTTC. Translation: CSAEGQGAWEQYF.

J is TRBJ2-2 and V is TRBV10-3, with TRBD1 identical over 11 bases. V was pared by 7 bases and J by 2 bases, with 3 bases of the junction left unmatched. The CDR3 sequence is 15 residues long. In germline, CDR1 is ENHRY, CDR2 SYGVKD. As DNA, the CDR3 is TGTGCCATCAAAGGGACAGGGGGAAACACCGGGGAGCTGTTTTTT. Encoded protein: CAIKGTGGNTGELFF.

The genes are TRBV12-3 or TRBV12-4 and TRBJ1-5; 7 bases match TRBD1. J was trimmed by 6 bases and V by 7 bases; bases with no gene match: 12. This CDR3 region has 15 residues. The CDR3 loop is CASTPPGQPPQPQHF. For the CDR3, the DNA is TGTGCCAGCACCCCACCGGGACAGCCACCTCAGCCCCAGCATTTT.

CDR3 DNA: TGTGCCACCCGAAGGGAGGGCCGGGGAGTAGGTTACGAGCAGTACTTC. It encodes CATRREGRGVGYEQYF. This chain joins TRBV2 and TRBJ2-7; 7 bases line up with TRBD2. V was pared by 10 bases and J by 4 bases, with 19 bases of the junction left unmatched. CDR1 and CDR2 from the germline V gene are SNHLY and FYNNEI. The CDR3 has 16 residues. Combining the CDR3 with reference TRBV2 and TRBJ2-7 gives the whole variable domain EPEVTQTPSHQVTQMGQEVILRCVPISNHLYFYWYRQILGQKVEFLVSFYNNEISEKSEIFDDQFSVERPDGSNFTLKIRSTKLEDSAMYFCATRREGRGVGYEQYFGPGTRLTVT.

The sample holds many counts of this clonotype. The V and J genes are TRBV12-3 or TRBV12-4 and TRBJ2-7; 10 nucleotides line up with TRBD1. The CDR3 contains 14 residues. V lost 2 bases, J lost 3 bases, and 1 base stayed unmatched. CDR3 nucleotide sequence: TGTGCCAGCAGTTTAAGGGACAGGGGCTACGAGCAGTACTTC. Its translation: CASSLRDRGYEQYF.

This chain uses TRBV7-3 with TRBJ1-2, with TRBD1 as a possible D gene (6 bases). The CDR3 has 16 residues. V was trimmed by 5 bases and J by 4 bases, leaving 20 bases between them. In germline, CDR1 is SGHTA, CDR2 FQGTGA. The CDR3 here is CASSGSNRVLSYGYTF. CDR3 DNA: TGTGCCAGCAGCGGAAGCAACAGGGTCCTTTCCTATGGCTACACCTTC.

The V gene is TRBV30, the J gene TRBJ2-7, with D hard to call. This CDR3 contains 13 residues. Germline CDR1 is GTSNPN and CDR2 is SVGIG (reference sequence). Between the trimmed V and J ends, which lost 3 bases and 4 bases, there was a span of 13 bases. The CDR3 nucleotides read TGTGCCTGGAGAGGGTTCCCCCCATACGAGCAGTACTTC. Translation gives CAWRGFPPYEQYF.

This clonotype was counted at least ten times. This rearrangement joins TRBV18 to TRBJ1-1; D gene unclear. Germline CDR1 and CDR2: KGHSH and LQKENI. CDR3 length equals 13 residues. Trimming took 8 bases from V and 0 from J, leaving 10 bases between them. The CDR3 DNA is TGTGCCAGCAGCCCTCCCATGAACACTGAAGCTTTCTTT. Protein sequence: CASSPPMNTEAFF.

DNA of the CDR3: TGCGCCAGCAGCACCGGGCGTCGGCCATCCCCTAATCAGCCCCAGCATTTT. It translates to CASSTGRRPSPNQPQHF. V and J are TRBV5-1 and TRBJ1-5; D remains ambiguous. Germline CDR1 SGHRS, CDR2 YFSETQ. The CDR3 is 17 amino acids. Trimming removed 4 bases from V and 4 bases from J, with 21 bases in between.

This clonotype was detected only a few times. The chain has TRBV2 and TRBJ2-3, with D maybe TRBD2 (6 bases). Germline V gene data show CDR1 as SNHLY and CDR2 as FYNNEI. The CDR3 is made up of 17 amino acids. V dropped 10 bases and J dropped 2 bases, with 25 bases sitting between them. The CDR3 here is CATHGLSGGRDTDTQYF. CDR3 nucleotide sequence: TGTGCCACCCACGGGCTAAGCGGAGGGCGTGACACAGATACGCAGTATTTT. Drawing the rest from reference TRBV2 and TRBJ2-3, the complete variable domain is EPEVTQTPSHQVTQMGQEVILRCVPISNHLYFYWYRQILGQKVEFLVSFYNNEISEKSEIFDDQFSVERPDGSNFTLKIRSTKLEDSAMYFCATHGLSGGRDTDTQYFGPGTRLTVL.

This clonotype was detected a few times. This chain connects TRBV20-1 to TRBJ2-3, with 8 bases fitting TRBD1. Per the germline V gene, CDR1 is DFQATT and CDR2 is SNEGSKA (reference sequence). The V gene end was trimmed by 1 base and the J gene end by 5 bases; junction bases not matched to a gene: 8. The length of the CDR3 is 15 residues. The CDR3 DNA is TGCAGTGCTAGAGTAGCAGGGGGCAGGAGAGATACGCAGTATTTT. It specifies CSARVAGGRRDTQYF.

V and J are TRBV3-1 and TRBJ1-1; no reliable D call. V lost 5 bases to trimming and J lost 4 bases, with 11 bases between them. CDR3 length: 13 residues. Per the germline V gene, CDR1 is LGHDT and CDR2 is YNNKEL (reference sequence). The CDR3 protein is CASSSRPATEAFF. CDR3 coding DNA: TGTGCCAGCAGCTCACGTCCCGCCACTGAAGCTTTCTTT.

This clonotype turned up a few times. CDR3 amino acids: CASALSGGIDEQYF. CDR3 in DNA: TGTGCCAGCGCCCTTTCAGGGGGAATTGACGAGCAGTACTTC. The rearrangement uses TRBV27 and TRBJ2-7, with TRBD1 matching 7 bases. V lost 8 bases to trimming and J lost 5 bases; unmatched junction nucleotides: 12. Germline V gene sequence: CDR1 MNHEY, CDR2 SMNVEV (reference sequence). CDR3 length: 14 amino acids.

CDR3 residues: CASRDRAGELFF. CDR3 coding DNA: TGCGCCAGCAGGGACAGGGCCGGGGAGCTGTTTTTT. The V call is TRBV5-1, the J call TRBJ2-2; TRBD1 agrees at 8 bases. The CDR3 sequence is 12 residues long. The germline V gene encodes CDR1 SGHRS and CDR2 YFSETQ. Trimming removed 5 bases from V and 6 bases from J; junction bases left unmatched: 0.

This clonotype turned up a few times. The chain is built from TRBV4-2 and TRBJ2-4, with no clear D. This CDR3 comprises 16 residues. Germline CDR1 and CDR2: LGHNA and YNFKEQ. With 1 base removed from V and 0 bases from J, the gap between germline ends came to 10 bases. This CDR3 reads CASSQATGEAKNIQYF. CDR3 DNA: TGTGCCAGCAGCCAAGCCACCGGCGAAGCCAAAAACATTCAGTACTTC.